The clone carrying this T cell receptor beta chain was detected only a few times. One end of the junction does not line up with germline, which may come from a read error. The CDR3 extends over 14 amino acids. Germline V lookup: CDR1 SNHLY, CDR2 FYNNEI. The record originates from a study of blood T cell repertoires in COVID-19. Recovery meant two consecutive negative NP/OP PCR tests, professional clearance, or resolved symptoms. Libraries were prepared by immunoSEQ multiplex PCR; TCRdb keeps only in-frame clonotypes and omits some of them. The table records some 320,000 clones, about 92% of them present only once.

The receptor comes from a man in his sixties who had recovered from COVID-19. This chain links TRBV2 with TRBJ2-5; 10 nucleotides align to TRBD2. Material: PBMCs or T cells enriched from blood (not recorded which). The CDR3 spells CASREAGGRETQYF. CDR3 bases: TGTGCCAGCAGAGAAGCGGGGGGGCGGGAGACCCAGTACTTC.